This T cell receptor beta chain was profiled in a study of T cells in Graves' hyperthyroidism and ophthalmopathy. On this clonotype itself: Its specificity is unknown.

The CDR3 contains 18 residues. Trimming cost V 4 bases and J 6 bases; bases outside gene matches: 14. Per the germline V gene, CDR1 is KGHDR and CDR2 is SFDVKD. From RNA transcripts, TCR beta CDR3 regions were amplified. The TCR CDR3 first-round RT-PCR relied on the HTBI primer set. One entry per CDR3 protein results from TCRdb running MiXCR on the multiplex PCR reads. The sample includes about 600,000 distinct CDR3 sequences, around 14% of them seen just once. Study-wide results and caveats: Stable hyperthyroidism and ophthalmopathy were separated using 13 V-J signatures.

This chain connects TRBV24-1 to TRBJ2-2, with 9 bases identical to TRBD1. This clonotype was obtained from a woman aged 18-30 years with Graves' ophthalmopathy. The sequencing sample was made of blood. CDR3 protein: CATSDMSLGTGRPGELFF. In DNA form, the CDR3 reads TGTGCCACCAGTGACATGTCATTGGGGACAGGGCGTCCCGGGGAGCTGTTTTTT.